The rows below give T cell receptor beta chains drawn from one sample of a study of blood T cells in healthy people across ages. A single record per CDR3 protein comes from TCRdb applying MiXCR to the 5' RACE reads. The profile covers 1.5 million to 2 million distinct CDR3 sequences, with around 50% appearing a single time and more than 2% taken by the ten largest. The specimen was blood. Receptors were obtained from a woman in her 40s in good health. Both conserved end residues are part of each CDR3. A D gene is named only where the DNA matches it firmly. Clone sizes are given selectively: once, few, many, or a class where the clone is expanded.

>TRBV6-4|-|TRBJ2-1|few|14
CASSDSFEGVEQFF
TGTGCCAGCAGTGACTCTTTCGAGGGGGTTGAGCAGTTCTTC
>TRBV11-1|-|TRBJ2-1|few|15
CASSPLRRTNNEQFF
TGTGCCAGCAGCCCCCTCCGGCGTACGAACAATGAGCAGTTCTTC
>TRBV2|-|TRBJ1-4|-|14
CASRERTTNEKLFF
TGTGCCAGCAGGGAACGGACAACTAATGAAAAACTGTTTTTT
>TRBV4-3|-|TRBJ1-5|-|16
CASSQFRGSFNQPQHF
TGCGCCAGCAGCCAATTCAGAGGCAGCTTCAATCAGCCCCAGCATTTT
>TRBV6-2/TRBV6-3|TRBD2|TRBJ2-7|-|14
CASRRDSGVYEQYF
TGTGCCAGCAGACGAGATAGCGGGGTGTACGAGCAGTACTTC
>TRBV6-5|TRBD1|TRBJ2-5|-|16
CASSYDPRTGRETQYF
TGTGCCAGCAGTTACGACCCCCGGACAGGGAGAGAGACCCAGTACTTC
>TRBV6-2/TRBV6-3|-|TRBJ2-1|-|13
CASSGGAGAREFF
TGTGCCAGCAGTGGGGGGGCCGGGGCAAGGGAGTTCTTC
>TRBV27|TRBD2|TRBJ2-5|few|16
CASSSVPLAGEETQYF
TGTGCCAGCAGTTCAGTCCCCCTAGCGGGGGAGGAGACCCAGTACTTC
>TRBV18|TRBD2|TRBJ2-5|-|16
CASSPLERGREETQYF
TGTGCCAGCTCACCACTGGAGCGGGGGAGGGAAGAGACCCAGTACTTC
>TRBV2|-|TRBJ1-1|-|13
CASSDWMNTEAFF
TGTGCCAGCAGTGATTGGATGAACACTGAAGCTTTCTTT
>TRBV20-1|TRBD2|TRBJ2-5|few|16
CSARDLSGGLQETQYF
TGCAGTGCTAGAGATCTAAGCGGGGGGCTCCAAGAGACCCAGTACTTC
>TRBV20-1|TRBD2|TRBJ2-1|-|14
CSANRRGTYNEQFF
TGCAGTGCTAATCGGCGGGGGACTTACAATGAGCAGTTCTTC
>TRBV5-1|TRBD1|TRBJ1-1|once|16
CASSLETGFANTEAFF
TGCGCCAGCAGCTTGGAGACAGGGTTTGCGAACACTGAAGCTTTCTTT
>TRBV6-5|TRBD1|TRBJ2-1|-|15
CASTLGQATYNEQFF
TGTGCCAGCACTTTAGGACAGGCGACATACAATGAGCAGTTCTTC
>TRBV6-6|-|TRBJ2-7|-|12
CASRRDLHEQYF
TGTGCCAGCAGGAGGGACCTTCACGAGCAGTACTTC
>TRBV27|-|TRBJ2-7|-|14
CASRSESGPYEQYF
TGTGCCAGCAGATCCGAATCCGGTCCCTACGAGCAGTACTTC
>TRBV4-3|-|TRBJ2-5|few|15
CASSQDGSAQETQYF
TGCGCCAGCAGCCAAGACGGGTCCGCCCAAGAGACCCAGTACTTC
>TRBV27|-|TRBJ2-3|-|14
CASLDRGLTDTQYF
TGTGCCAGCTTGGACAGAGGGCTCACAGATACGCAGTATTTT
>TRBV12-3/TRBV12-4|TRBD1|TRBJ1-5|-|15
CASILSGGGNQPQHF
TGTGCCAGCATCTTATCAGGGGGGGGCAATCAGCCCCAGCATTTT
>TRBV6-5|TRBD2|TRBJ2-6|-|16
CASSYAGVSGANVLTF
TGTGCCAGCAGTTACGCGGGAGTCTCTGGGGCCAACGTCCTGACTTTC
>TRBV28|TRBD1|TRBJ2-4|few|14
CASSLDRVVNIQYF
TGTGCCAGCAGTTTAGACAGGGTAGTAAACATTCAGTACTTC
>TRBV28|-|TRBJ2-3|-|12
CASNQRPDTQYF
TGTGCCAGCAACCAGAGGCCGGATACGCAGTATTTT
>TRBV20-1|-|TRBJ2-1|few|15
CSARRRGASYNEQFF
TGCAGTGCTAGACGCCGGGGTGCCTCCTACAATGAGCAGTTCTTC